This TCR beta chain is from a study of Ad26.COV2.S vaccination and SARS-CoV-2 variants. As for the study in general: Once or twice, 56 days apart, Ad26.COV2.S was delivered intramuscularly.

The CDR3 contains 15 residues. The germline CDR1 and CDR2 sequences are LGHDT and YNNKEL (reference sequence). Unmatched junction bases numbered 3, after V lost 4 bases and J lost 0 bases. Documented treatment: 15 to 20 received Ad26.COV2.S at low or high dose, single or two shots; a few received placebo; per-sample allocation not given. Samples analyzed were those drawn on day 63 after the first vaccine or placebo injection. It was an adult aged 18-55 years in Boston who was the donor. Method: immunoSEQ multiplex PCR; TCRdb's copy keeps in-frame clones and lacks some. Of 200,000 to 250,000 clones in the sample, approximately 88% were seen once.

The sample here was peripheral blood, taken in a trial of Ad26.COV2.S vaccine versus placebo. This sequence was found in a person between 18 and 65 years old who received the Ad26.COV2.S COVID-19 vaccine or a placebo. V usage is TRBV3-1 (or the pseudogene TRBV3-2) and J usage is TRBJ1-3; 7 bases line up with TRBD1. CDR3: CASSRGTVSGNTIYF. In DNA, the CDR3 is TGTGCCAGCAGCCGGGGGACAGTCTCTGGAAACACCATATATTTT.